The clone carrying this TCR beta chain showed up many times. The junction differs from germline at one of its ends, possibly a read error. This sample was included in a study of T cells in Graves' hyperthyroidism and ophthalmopathy. From germline, CDR1 is LNHDA and CDR2 SQIVND (reference sequence). This CDR3 has 16 amino acids. RNA transcripts yielded amplified TCR beta CDR3 regions. HTBI primers drove first-round RT-PCR of the TCR CDR3. TCRdb re-derived calls from the multiplex PCR reads in MiXCR, one entry per CDR3 protein. Of tens of thousands of distinct CDR3 sequences listed, roughly 45% are singletons.

The V call is TRBV19, the J call TRBJ2-1, with D perhaps given as TRBD1 or TRBD2 (6 bases each). This clonotype originated in a woman aged 25 to 39 with Graves' hyperthyroidism. The source material was blood. This CDR3 reads CASSIEGGSSYSEQFF. The CDR3 DNA reads as TGTGCCAGTAGTATAGAAGGGGGGTCCTCCTACAGTGAGCAGTTCTTC. The full variable domain, rest sourced from reference TRBV19 and TRBJ2-1, is DGGITQSPKYLFRKEGQNVTLSCEQNLNHDAMYWYRQDPGQGLRLIYYSQIVNDFQKGDIAEGYSVSREKKESFPLTVTSAQKNPTAFYLCASSIEGGSSYSEQFFGPGTRLTVL.